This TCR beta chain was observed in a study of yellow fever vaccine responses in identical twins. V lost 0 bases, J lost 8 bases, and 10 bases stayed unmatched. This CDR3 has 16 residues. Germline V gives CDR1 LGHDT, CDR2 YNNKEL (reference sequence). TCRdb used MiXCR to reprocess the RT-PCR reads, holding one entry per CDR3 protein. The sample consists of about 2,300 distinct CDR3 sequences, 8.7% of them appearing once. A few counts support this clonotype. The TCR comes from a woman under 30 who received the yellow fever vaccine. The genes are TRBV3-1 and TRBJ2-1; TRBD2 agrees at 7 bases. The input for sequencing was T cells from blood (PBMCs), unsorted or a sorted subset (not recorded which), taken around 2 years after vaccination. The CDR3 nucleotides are TGTGCCAGCAGCCAAGAGACTAGCCCGCGGAGCTATGAGCAGTTCTTC. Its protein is CASSQETSPRSYEQFF.